This TCR beta chain came from a study of T cell changes during pregnancy in multiple sclerosis. Using immunoSEQ multiplex PCR, the repertoire was profiled, and TCRdb retains in-frame clones only, with some absent. The table has fewer than 90,000 clones, roughly 94% seen once; the top ten hold 0.7% to 1%. This CDR3 spans 16 amino acids. V was clipped by 0 bases and J by 3 bases; unmatched bases: 3. Germline CDR1 SGDLS, CDR2 YYNGEE. This sequence originates from a female donor with multiple sclerosis, enrolled in a pregnancy study. The chain recombines TRBV9 with TRBJ2-7; 13 bases align to TRBD2. Sequenced here: peripheral blood, sampled in the third trimester of pregnancy. The CDR3 nucleotides are TGTGCCAGCAGCGTAGGGGGGACTAGCGGGATCTACGAGCAGTACTTC. It is translated as CASSVGGTSGIYEQYF. Drawing the rest from reference TRBV9 and TRBJ2-7, the complete variable domain is DSGVTQTPKHLITATGQRVTLRCSPRSGDLSVYWYQQSLDQGLQFLIQYYNGEERAKGNILERFSAQQFPDLHSELNLSSLELGDSALYFCASSVGGTSGIYEQYFGPGTRLTVT.